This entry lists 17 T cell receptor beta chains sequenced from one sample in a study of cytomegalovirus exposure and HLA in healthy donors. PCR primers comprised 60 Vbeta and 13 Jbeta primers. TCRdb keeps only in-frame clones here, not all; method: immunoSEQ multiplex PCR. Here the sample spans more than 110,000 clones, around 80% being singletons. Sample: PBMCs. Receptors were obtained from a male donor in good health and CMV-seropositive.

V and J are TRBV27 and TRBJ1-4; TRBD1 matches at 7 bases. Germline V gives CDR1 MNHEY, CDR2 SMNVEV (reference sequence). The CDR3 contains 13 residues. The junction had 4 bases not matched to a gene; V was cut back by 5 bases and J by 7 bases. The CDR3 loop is CASSAWDSEKLFF. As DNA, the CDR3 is TGTGCCAGCAGTGCGTGGGACAGTGAAAAACTGTTTTTT.

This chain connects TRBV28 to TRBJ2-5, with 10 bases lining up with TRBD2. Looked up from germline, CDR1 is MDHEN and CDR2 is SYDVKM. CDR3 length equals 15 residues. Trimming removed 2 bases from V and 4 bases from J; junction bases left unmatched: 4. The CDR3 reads CASSLGSGRRETQYF. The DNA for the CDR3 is TGTGCCAGCAGTTTAGGTAGCGGGAGGCGAGAGACCCAGTACTTC.

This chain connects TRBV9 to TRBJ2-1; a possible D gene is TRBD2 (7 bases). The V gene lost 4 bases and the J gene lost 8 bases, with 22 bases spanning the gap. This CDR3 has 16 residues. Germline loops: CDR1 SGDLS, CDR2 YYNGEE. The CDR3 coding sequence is TGTGCCAGCAGCCCATCCCGGGGGGCCTCAATAGATGAGCAGTTCTTC. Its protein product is CASSPSRGASIDEQFF.

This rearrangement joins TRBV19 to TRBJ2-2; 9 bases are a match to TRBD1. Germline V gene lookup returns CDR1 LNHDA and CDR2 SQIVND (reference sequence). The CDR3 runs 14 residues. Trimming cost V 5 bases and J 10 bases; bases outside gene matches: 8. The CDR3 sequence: CASSGTTGGAELFF. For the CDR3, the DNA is TGTGCCAGTAGTGGCACGACAGGGGGGGCGGAGCTGTTTTTT.

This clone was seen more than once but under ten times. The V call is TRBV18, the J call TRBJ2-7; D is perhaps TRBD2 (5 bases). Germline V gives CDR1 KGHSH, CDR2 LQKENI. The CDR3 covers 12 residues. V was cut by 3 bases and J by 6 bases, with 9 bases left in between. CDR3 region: CASSPNGIEQYF. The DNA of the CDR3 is TGTGCCAGCTCACCCAACGGGATCGAGCAGTACTTC.

DNA for the CDR3: TGTGCCAGCGGGGGCAGCTCCTACGAGCAGTACTTC. It encodes CASGGSSYEQYF. The V and J genes are TRBV6-6 and TRBJ2-7; TRBD1 might be the D (6 bases). CDR3 length equals 12 residues. V was trimmed by 8 bases and J by 0 bases, leaving 8 bases between them. Germline-derived CDR1 and CDR2 are MNHNY and SVGAGI (reference sequence).

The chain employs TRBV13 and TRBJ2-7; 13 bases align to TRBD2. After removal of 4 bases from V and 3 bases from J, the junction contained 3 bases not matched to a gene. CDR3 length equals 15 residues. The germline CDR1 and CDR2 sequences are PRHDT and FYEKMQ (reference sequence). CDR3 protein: CASSSGTSGIYEQYF. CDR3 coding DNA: TGTGCCAGCAGCTCCGGGACTAGCGGGATCTACGAGCAGTACTTC. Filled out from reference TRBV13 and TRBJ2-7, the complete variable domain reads AAGVIQSPRHLIKEKRETATLKCYPIPRHDTVYWYQQGPGQDPQFLISFYEKMQSDKGSIPDRFSAQQFSDYHSELNMSSLELGDSALYFCASSSGTSGIYEQYFGPGTRLTVT.

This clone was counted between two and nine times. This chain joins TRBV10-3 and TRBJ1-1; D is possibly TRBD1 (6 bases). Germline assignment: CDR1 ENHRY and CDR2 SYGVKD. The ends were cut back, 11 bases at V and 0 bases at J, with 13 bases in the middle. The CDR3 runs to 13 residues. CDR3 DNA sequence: TGTGCCGTCGCGGGGGCGGTGAACACTGAAGCTTTCTTT. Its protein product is CAVAGAVNTEAFF.

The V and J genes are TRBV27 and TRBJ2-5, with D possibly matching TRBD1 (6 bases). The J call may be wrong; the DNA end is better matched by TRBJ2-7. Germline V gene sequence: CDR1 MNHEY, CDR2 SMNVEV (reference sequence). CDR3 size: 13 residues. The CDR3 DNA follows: TGTGCCAGCAGTTTAGGGGGCCACTACGAGCAGTACTTC. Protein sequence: CASSLGGHYEQYF.

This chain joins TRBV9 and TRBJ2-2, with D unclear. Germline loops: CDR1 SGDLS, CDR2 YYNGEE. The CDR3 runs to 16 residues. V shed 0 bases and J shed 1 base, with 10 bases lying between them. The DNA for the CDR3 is TGTGCCAGCAGCGTAGATTTAGCACGGAACACCGGGGAGCTGTTTTTT. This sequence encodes CASSVDLARNTGELFF.

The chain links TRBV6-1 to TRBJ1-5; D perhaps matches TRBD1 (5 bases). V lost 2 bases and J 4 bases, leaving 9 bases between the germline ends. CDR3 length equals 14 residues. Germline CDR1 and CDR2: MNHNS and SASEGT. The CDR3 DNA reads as TGTGCCAGCAGTGAATGGGGCAGGAATCAGCCCCAGCATTTT. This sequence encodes CASSEWGRNQPQHF.

The CDR3 nucleotides are TGCGCCAGCAGCAAAACCCTAAACAGGGGCACCCACGAGCAGTACTTC. It specifies CASSKTLNRGTHEQYF. The chain employs TRBV4-1 and TRBJ2-7; TRBD1 matches 7 bases. V lost 5 bases and J lost 5; bases outside the gene matches: 15. Germline V gene lookup returns CDR1 MGHRA and CDR2 YSYEKL. This CDR3 is 16 amino acids long.

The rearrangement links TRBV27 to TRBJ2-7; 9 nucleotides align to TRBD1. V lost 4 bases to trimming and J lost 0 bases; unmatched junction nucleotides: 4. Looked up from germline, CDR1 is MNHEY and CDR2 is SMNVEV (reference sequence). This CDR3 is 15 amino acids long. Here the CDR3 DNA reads TGTGCCAGCAGTTCGGGACAGGGACTCTCCTACGAGCAGTACTTC. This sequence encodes CASSSGQGLSYEQYF.

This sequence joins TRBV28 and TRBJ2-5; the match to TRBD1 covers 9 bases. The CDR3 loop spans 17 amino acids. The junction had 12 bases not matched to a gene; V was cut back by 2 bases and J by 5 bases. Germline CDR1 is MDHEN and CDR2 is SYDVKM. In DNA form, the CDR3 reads TGTGCCAGCAGTTTACGGCCGGGACAGGGAAGCGGGGAGACCCAGTACTTC. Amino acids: CASSLRPGQGSGETQYF.

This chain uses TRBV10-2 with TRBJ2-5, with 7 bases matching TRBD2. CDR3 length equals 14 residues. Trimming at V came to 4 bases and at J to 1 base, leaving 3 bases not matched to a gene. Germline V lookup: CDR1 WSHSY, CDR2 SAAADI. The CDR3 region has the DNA TGCGCCAGCAGTGGAAGCGGGATCCAAGAGACCCAGTACTTC. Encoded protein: CASSGSGIQETQYF.

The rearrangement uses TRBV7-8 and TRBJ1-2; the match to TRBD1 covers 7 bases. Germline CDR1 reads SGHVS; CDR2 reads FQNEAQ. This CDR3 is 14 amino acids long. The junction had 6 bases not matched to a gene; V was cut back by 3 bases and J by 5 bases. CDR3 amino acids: CASSFSGTDYGYTF. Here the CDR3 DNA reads TGTGCCAGCAGCTTCTCCGGGACAGATTATGGCTACACCTTC.

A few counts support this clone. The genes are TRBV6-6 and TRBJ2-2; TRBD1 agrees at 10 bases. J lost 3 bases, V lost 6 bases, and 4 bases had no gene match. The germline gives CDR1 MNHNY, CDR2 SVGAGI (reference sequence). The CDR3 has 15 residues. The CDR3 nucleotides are TGTGCCAGCAGACCGGGGACAGGGGACACCGGGGAGCTGTTTTTT. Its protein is CASRPGTGDTGELFF.